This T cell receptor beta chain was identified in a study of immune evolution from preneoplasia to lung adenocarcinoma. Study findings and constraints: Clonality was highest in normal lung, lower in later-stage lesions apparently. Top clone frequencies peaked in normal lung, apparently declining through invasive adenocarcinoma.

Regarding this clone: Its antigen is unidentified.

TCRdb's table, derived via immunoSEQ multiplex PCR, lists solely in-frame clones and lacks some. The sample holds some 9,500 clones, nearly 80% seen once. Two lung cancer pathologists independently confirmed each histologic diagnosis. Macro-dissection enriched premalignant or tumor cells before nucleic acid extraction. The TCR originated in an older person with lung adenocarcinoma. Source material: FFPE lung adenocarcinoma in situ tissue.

CDR3 coding DNA: TGCGCCAGCAGCCAAGATGTTGGCGGGGTCTACGAGCAGTACTTC. This sequence encodes CASSQDVGGVYEQYF. V gene TRBV4-1 combines with J gene TRBJ2-7, with D possibly TRBD2 on 6 matching bases. V lost 0 bases and J 3 bases, leaving 12 bases between the germline ends. The CDR3 is made up of 15 amino acids. The V gene's germline CDR1 is MGHRA and CDR2 YSYEKL.